This T cell receptor (beta chain) is drawn from a study of prognosis after radiotherapy for stage I lung cancer. With two-round multiplex PCR, TCR beta CDR3 sequences were amplified from genomic DNA. Gene-specific TRBV and TRBJ primers were used in PCR round one. MiXCR, run by TCRdb on the multiplex PCR reads, gives a single entry per CDR3 protein. The sample lists roughly 13,000 distinct CDR3 sequences; about 50% were seen once. In its sample, this clonotype was seen once. Germline V gives CDR1 SGHAT, CDR2 FQNNGV. The CDR3 consists of 15 residues. Deletions cut 4 bases from V and 5 bases from J, with 18 bases between.

V gene TRBV11-2 combines with J gene TRBJ2-7, with D possibly matching TRBD1 (7 bases). The source of this sequence is a donor over 45 with non-small cell lung cancer. Sequenced material: PBMCs, taken before or after stereotactic body radiation therapy (not recorded which). CDR3 amino acids: CASSSRQGGLDEQYF. CDR3 DNA: TGTGCCAGCAGCTCACGACAGGGAGGTTTGGACGAGCAGTACTTC. Variable domain in full (rest from reference TRBV11-2 and TRBJ2-7): EAGVAQSPRYKIIEKRQSVAFWCNPISGHATLYWYQQILGQGPKLLIQFQNNGVVDDSQLPKDRFSAERLKGVDSTLKIQPAKLEDSAVYLCASSSRQGGLDEQYFGPGTRLTVT.